One and the same sample provided the 2 T cell receptor beta chains below, sequenced in a study of shared clonotypes between healthy human individuals (dated by TCRdb to about 2020). CD8 naive samples consisted of CD45RO-negative cells that were positively selected for CCR7, yielding a CD45RA+CCR7+ population without TemRA cells. Library construction relied on the immunoSEQ multiplex PCR assay. TCRdb carries this immuneACCESS record with in-frame sequences only. Its versions omit some clonotypes, under half of them owing to an unresolved V gene in the studies checked, with the rest unexplained. Present in this sample are millions of clones, 85% to 95% of which were seen just once. The ten largest clones capture 0.85% to 1.3% of the sample. The specimen sequenced was naive CD8+ T cells sorted from blood. The intended sense of this specimen's cell subset or site label: CD45RA+CCR7+. Receptor source: a man in his late teens or twenties in good health.

V is TRBV27 and J is TRBJ1-1; D gene uncertain. V gave up 3 bases and J gave up 1 base, with 15 bases separating them. The germline V gene encodes CDR1 MNHEY and CDR2 SMNVEV (reference sequence). This CDR3 is 16 amino acids long. The CDR3 reads CASSLGSWAGNTEAFF. The DNA for the CDR3 is TGTGCCAGCAGTTTGGGCTCCTGGGCAGGGAACACTGAAGCTTTCTTT.

The chain combines TRBV6-5 with TRBJ1-1; D is unclear. Trimming took 0 bases from V and 10 from J, leaving 12 bases between them. The CDR3 length is 13 residues. Germline-derived CDR1 and CDR2 are MNHEY and SVGAGI. CDR3 amino acids: CASSYSGLFGAFF. DNA for the CDR3: TGTGCCAGCAGTTACTCTGGCCTCTTCGGAGCTTTCTTT.